Presented here are 27 T cell receptor beta chains from one specimen sequenced in a study of T-cell reconstitution after alpha-beta-depleted transplantation in children. Molecular barcoding with unique molecular identifiers was used for the TCRbeta library. TCRdb reprocessed the PCR reads via MiXCR and lists one record per CDR3 protein. The data hold 200,000 to 250,000 distinct CDR3 sequences, with under 8.5% observed a single time. The sample in question was PBMCs, obtained before TCRalphabeta/CD19-depleted stem cell transplant. All receptors come from a boy aged 2-9 years with acute lymphoblastic leukemia, due to receive a stem cell transplant.

This clonotype turned up a few times. The chain joins TRBV18 to TRBJ2-4; D gene uncertain. CDR3 length equals 14 residues. CDR1 is KGHSH, CDR2 LQKENI, per germline. Trimming stripped 0 bases from V and 7 bases from J, with 10 bases between. CDR3 nucleotides: TGTGCCAGCTCACCACCCGGCGTCGAGAACATTCAGTACTTC. As protein: CASSPPGVENIQYF.

This clonotype showed up just a few times. V gene TRBV28 combines with J gene TRBJ2-7; the D gene is possibly TRBD2 (5 bases). Trimming cost V 4 bases and J 1 base, with 14 bases left between them. The CDR3 is 15 amino acids. Germline V CDR1 and CDR2: MDHEN, SYDVKM. DNA for the CDR3: TGTGCCAGCAGTTCGGCCGAGCCGGGGTCCTACGAGCAGTACTTC. Translating gives CASSSAEPGSYEQYF.

This clonotype was picked up many times. This rearrangement joins TRBV5-4 to TRBJ2-1; TRBD2 agrees at 8 bases. The CDR3 is 15 amino acids. Germline CDR1 and CDR2: SGHNT and YYREEE (reference sequence). Trimming at V came to 2 bases and at J to 4 bases, leaving 5 bases not matched to a gene. CDR3 protein: CASSFSGNSYNEQFF. The DNA for the CDR3 is TGTGCCAGCAGCTTTAGCGGGAATTCATACAATGAGCAGTTCTTC. Full variable domain (missing parts from reference TRBV5-4 and TRBJ2-1): ETGVTQSPTHLIKTRGQQVTLRCSSQSGHNTVSWYQQALGQGPQFIFQYYREEENGRGNFPPRFSGLQFPNYSSELNVNALELDDSALYLCASSFSGNSYNEQFFGPGTRLTVL.

This clonotype showed up many times. The chain joins TRBV28 to TRBJ2-2, with D tentatively TRBD2 (6 bases). Trimming cost V 7 bases and J 2 bases, with 20 bases left between them. Germline V gives CDR1 MDHEN, CDR2 SYDVKM. The CDR3 is 17 amino acids. As DNA, the CDR3 is TGTGCCAGCACCCGCGCTCCAGGGAGGTCAAACACCGGGGAGCTGTTTTTT. It codes for CASTRAPGRSNTGELFF.

This clonotype was picked up many times. This chain joins TRBV4-3 and TRBJ1-1; D unresolved. Between the trimmed V and J ends, which lost 1 base and 1 base, there was a span of 4 bases. This CDR3 region has 13 residues. Germline CDR1 is LGHNA and CDR2 is YSLEER. The CDR3 DNA reads as TGCGCCAGCAGCCAAGGATGGAACACTGAAGCTTTCTTT. It translates to CASSQGWNTEAFF.

This clonotype was recorded many times. J is TRBJ2-1 and V is TRBV12-3 or TRBV12-4; D is unclear. Deletions cut 6 bases from V and 9 bases from J, with 12 bases between. The CDR3 length is 12 residues. The DNA for the CDR3 is TGTGCCAGCAGCCCCTGGAGTGGTGAGCAGTTCTTC. This gives the protein CASSPWSGEQFF.

This clonotype was seen many times. The J gene is TRBJ1-6, the V gene TRBV12-3 or TRBV12-4; the D is unclear. Trimming cost V 6 bases and J 5 bases, with 5 bases left between them. This CDR3 has 12 amino acids. The CDR3 here is CASRLDNSPLHF. The CDR3 bases are TGTGCCAGCAGGTTGGATAATTCACCCCTCCACTTT.

This rearrangement joins TRBV3-1 to TRBJ2-7; 7 bases map to TRBD2. This CDR3 region has 14 residues. The V gene end was trimmed by 5 bases and the J gene end by 2 bases; junction bases not matched to a gene: 6. Germline values: CDR1 LGHDT, CDR2 YNNKEL (reference sequence). DNA for the CDR3: TGTGCCAGCAGCTACGAGGGAGGGCCCTACGAGCAGTACTTC. Its translation: CASSYEGGPYEQYF.

This clonotype has ten or more counts. The chain employs TRBV28 and TRBJ2-2; the match to TRBD2 covers 9 bases. The CDR3 is 16 amino acids. J gave up 8 bases and V 6 bases, and 13 bases lay outside the gene matches. From germline, CDR1 is MDHEN and CDR2 SYDVKM. The CDR3 coding sequence is TGTGCCAGCAGCCTCAGCGGGGGGCCCTTAGAGGGGGAGCTGTTTTTT. The encoded protein is CASSLSGGPLEGELFF.

This clonotype was seen many times. The V call is TRBV29-1, the J call TRBJ1-1, with D unclear. CDR1 and CDR2 from the germline V gene are SQVTM and ANQGSEA. The CDR3 extends over 12 amino acids. Trimming removed 5 bases from V and 5 bases from J, with 12 bases in between. For the CDR3, the DNA is TGCAGCGTTTTTGTCGGGTGGACTGAAGCTTTCTTT. Protein product: CSVFVGWTEAFF.

This clonotype was counted many times. The rearrangement uses TRBV5-1 and TRBJ1-2, with D perhaps matching TRBD1 (5 bases). Trimming took 1 base from V and 5 from J, leaving 21 bases between them. Germline CDR1 and CDR2: SGHRS and YFSETQ. CDR3 length: 17 amino acids. The CDR3, as DNA: TGCGCCAGCAGCTTGCGGGCGGGGGATCTCGGTTGGTATGGCTACACCTTC. It specifies CASSLRAGDLGWYGYTF.

The sample holds many counts of this clonotype. This chain connects TRBV19 to TRBJ2-7; 7 bases fit TRBD1. Looked up from germline, CDR1 is LNHDA and CDR2 is SQIVND (reference sequence). The CDR3 totals 15 residues. V was pared by 4 bases and J by 2 bases, with 8 bases of the junction left unmatched. The CDR3 DNA is TGTGCCAGTAGTACAGCACAGGGGATCACCTACGAGCAGTACTTC. The encoded protein is CASSTAQGITYEQYF.

This clonotype has a count of ten or more. This chain joins TRBV20-1 and TRBJ2-7; no clear D gene. CDR3 size: 15 residues. Per the germline V gene, CDR1 is DFQATT and CDR2 is SNEGSKA (reference sequence). Trimming shortened V by 0 bases and J by 2 bases, and 14 bases separated the two germline ends. The CDR3 nucleotides are TGCAGTGCTAGAGATAGGCGGCTCTTCCCCTACGAGCAGTACTTC. This translates into CSARDRRLFPYEQYF.

There are many counts of this clonotype. The rearrangement uses TRBV12-3 or TRBV12-4 and TRBJ2-5; D ambiguous. The CDR3 consists of 14 residues. Between the trimmed V and J ends, which lost 0 bases and 3 bases, there was a span of 8 bases. The CDR3 spells CASSLARKKETQYF. The DNA for the CDR3 is TGTGCCAGCAGTTTAGCGAGAAAAAAAGAGACCCAGTACTTC.

In this sample, this clonotype turned up many times. The gene calls are TRBV7-9 and TRBJ2-1; 8 bases match TRBD2. V dropped 3 bases and J dropped 6; count of bases not matched to a gene: 1. This CDR3 spans 13 amino acids. Germline V lookup: CDR1 SEHNR, CDR2 FQNEAQ (reference sequence). In DNA, the CDR3 is TGTGCCAGCAGCTTGACTAGCGTCAATGAGCAGTTCTTC. Translating it yields CASSLTSVNEQFF.

This clonotype occurred many times. The rearrangement uses TRBV5-1 and TRBJ2-5; 9 bases line up with TRBD1. CDR3 length: 15 amino acids. V was clipped by 5 bases and J by 2 bases; unmatched bases: 7. CDR1 is SGHRS, CDR2 YFSETQ, per germline. The CDR3 DNA sequence: TGCGCCAGCAGAATTACAGGGGGCGGTCAAGAGACCCAGTACTTC. It codes for CASRITGGGQETQYF.

This clonotype was recorded many times. V gene TRBV4-1 combines with J gene TRBJ1-1, with D possibly being TRBD1 (6 bases). The CDR3 totals 14 residues. V gave up 4 bases and J gave up 5 bases, with 14 bases separating them. Germline V gene data show CDR1 as MGHRA and CDR2 as YSYEKL. The CDR3 DNA sequence: TGCGCCAGCAGCCCGAGGGAGGGGGGAACTGAAGCTTTCTTT. This sequence encodes CASSPREGGTEAFF.

In the case of this clonotype: A read error may be the cause here, since a much bigger clone is one base away. V gene TRBV7-2 combines with J gene TRBJ2-5; D is unclear. Germline V gene lookup returns CDR1 SGHTA and CDR2 FQGNSA. This CDR3 has 14 amino acids. Trimming stripped 1 base from V and 3 bases from J, with 9 bases between. CDR3 loop: CASSLVLGEETQYF. The CDR3 coding sequence is TGTGCCAGCAGCTTAGTCCTAGGAGAAGAGACCCAGTACTTC.

The J gene is TRBJ2-7, the V gene TRBV20-1; TRBD1 or TRBD2 may be the D gene (5 bases each). Trimming left V 0 bases short and J 0 bases short, with 21 bases between. The CDR3 is 18 amino acids. CDR1 and CDR2 (germline): DFQATT, SNEGSKA (reference sequence). The CDR3 sequence: CSARDQIRVVGVSYEQYF. CDR3 bases: TGCAGTGCTAGAGATCAGATCCGGGTTGTGGGGGTCTCCTACGAGCAGTACTTC.

This clonotype was observed at least ten times. The chain couples TRBV7-2 to TRBJ2-5; TRBD1 might be the D (5 bases). V was pared by 4 bases and J by 2 bases, with 8 bases between. This CDR3 contains 13 residues. The germline V gene encodes CDR1 SGHTA and CDR2 FQGNSA. CDR3 DNA: TGTGCCAGCAGCTCTCGACAGCAAGAGACCCAGTACTTC. Translation: CASSSRQQETQYF.

The gene calls are TRBV14 and TRBJ2-5; D is ambiguous. This CDR3 spans 11 amino acids. The ends were cut back, 1 base at V and 6 bases at J, with 3 bases in the middle. The germline V gene has CDR1 SGHDN and CDR2 FVKESK. CDR3 loop: CASSQGKTQYF. The DNA for the CDR3 is TGTGCCAGCAGCCAAGGGAAGACCCAGTACTTC.

This clonotype was counted at least ten times. The V and J genes are TRBV28 and TRBJ1-2, with D possibly being TRBD1 (5 bases). The ends were cut back, 5 bases at V and 2 bases at J, with 15 bases in the middle. Germline-derived CDR1 and CDR2 are MDHEN and SYDVKM. The CDR3 runs 15 residues. The CDR3 nucleotides read TGTGCCAGCAGTCCAGGACTGACAGCCAACTATGGCTACACCTTC. The encoded protein is CASSPGLTANYGYTF.

This clonotype was seen at least ten times. The chain employs TRBV14 and TRBJ2-2, with TRBD1 identical over 9 bases. Germline lookup yields CDR1 SGHDN and CDR2 FVKESK. V gave up 3 bases and J gave up 5 bases; unmatched junction bases: 1. CDR3 length: 14 residues. The CDR3 coding sequence is TGTGCCAGCAGCCACGACAGGGGGACCGGGGAGCTGTTTTTT. It is translated as CASSHDRGTGELFF.

This clonotype was counted many times. The chain couples TRBV29-1 to TRBJ2-3, with 13 nucleotides matching TRBD2. Germline V gene sequence: CDR1 SQVTM, CDR2 ANQGSEA. J was trimmed by 4 bases and V by 3 bases; bases with no gene match: 10. CDR3 size: 17 residues. This CDR3 reads CSVDAGSGLAGADTQYF. In nucleotides, the CDR3 is TGCAGCGTTGACGCGGGATCAGGACTAGCGGGAGCAGATACGCAGTATTTT.

This clonotype was picked up many times. J is TRBJ2-3 and V is TRBV5-1; 9 nucleotides match TRBD2. The germline V gene encodes CDR1 SGHRS and CDR2 YFSETQ. The CDR3 totals 16 residues. Trimming removed 4 bases from V and 2 bases from J; junction bases left unmatched: 8. The CDR3 sequence is CASSNGLARSTDTQYF. The CDR3 region has the DNA TGCGCCAGCAGCAACGGACTAGCGAGATCCACAGATACGCAGTATTTT.

This clonotype was observed at least ten times. V gene TRBV28 combines with J gene TRBJ2-2; D is perhaps TRBD1 (6 bases). The germline CDR1 and CDR2 sequences are MDHEN and SYDVKM. V lost 3 bases and J lost 4, with 12 bases in between. The length of the CDR3 is 15 residues. CDR3 sequence (DNA): TGTGCCAGCAGTTTTCTAGGACAGCCCACCGGGGAGCTGTTTTTT. It specifies CASSFLGQPTGELFF.

This clonotype was found many times. The rearrangement joins TRBV7-9 to TRBJ2-7; 7 positions match TRBD1. Germline trimming cut 1 base from V and 5 bases from J; bases unmatched to any gene: 5. The CDR3 is 14 amino acids. Germline V gene lookup returns CDR1 SEHNR and CDR2 FQNEAQ (reference sequence). The CDR3 DNA follows: TGTGCCAGCAGCTTAGACAGGGGAAGCGACGAGCAGTACTTC. It specifies CASSLDRGSDEQYF. Variable domain in full (rest from reference TRBV7-9 and TRBJ2-7): DTGVSQNPRHKITKRGQNVTFRCDPISEHNRLYWYRQTLGQGPEFLTYFQNEAQLEKSRLLSDRFSAERPKGSFSTLEIQRTEQGDSAMYLCASSLDRGSDEQYFGPGTRLTVT.